The rows below give T cell receptor beta chains drawn from one sample of a study of blood T cells in healthy people across ages. TCRdb processed the 5' RACE reads anew with MiXCR; each CDR3 protein has one entry. The top ten clones hold approximately 18% of a sample with 450,000 to 700,000 distinct CDR3 sequences, 27% of them seen once. Sequenced input: blood. The receptors were sampled from a woman between 65 and 79 years old in good health. CDR3s include the opening cysteine and the closing phenylalanine or tryptophan. The D gene is left open where the match is weak. Not every row has a clone size; where given, it reads once, few, many or a size class.

TRBV3-1	TRBD1	TRBJ1-2	many	CASSLQGAGGYTF	TGTGCCAGCAGCTTGCAGGGGGCAGGTGGCTACACCTTC
TRBV6-6	.	TRBJ1-2	many	CASSSLPPGGGYGYTF	TGTGCCAGCAGTTCCCTCCCGCCCGGGGGTGGGTATGGCTACACCTTC
TRBV24-1	TRBD2	TRBJ2-3	.	CATAGQRAGDTQYF	TGTGCCACCGCCGGGCAGCGAGCGGGGGATACGCAGTATTTT
TRBV29-1	TRBD1	TRBJ2-3	.	CSADYGTASTDTQYF	TGCAGCGCTGACTACGGGACAGCTAGCACAGATACGCAGTATTTT
TRBV10-3	.	TRBJ2-3	many	CAISLHGGAASDTQYF	TGTGCCATCAGCCTTCATGGGGGGGCGGCCTCGGATACGCAGTATTTT
TRBV19	TRBD2	TRBJ2-5	few	CASSIRLAGGPGQETQYF	TGTGCCAGTAGTATACGACTAGCGGGGGGCCCAGGGCAAGAGACCCAGTACTTC
TRBV7-6	.	TRBJ2-2	.	CASSFSGDGELFF	TGTGCCAGCAGCTTCTCGGGAGACGGGGAGCTGTTTTTT
TRBV5-1	.	TRBJ2-3	.	CASSLMRFTDTQYF	TGCGCCAGCAGCTTGATGAGGTTCACAGATACGCAGTATTTT
TRBV7-9	.	TRBJ2-5	.	CASSASTPSVTETQYF	TGTGCCAGCAGCGCATCGACACCAAGCGTGACAGAGACCCAGTACTTC
TRBV9	.	TRBJ1-5	.	CASSPQTGVGPQHF	TGTGCCAGCAGCCCCCAGACGGGGGTTGGGCCCCAGCATTTT
TRBV27	.	TRBJ2-1	few	CASSLGGNFREQFF	TGTGCCAGCAGTTTAGGGGGTAATTTTAGAGAGCAGTTCTTC
TRBV6-6	.	TRBJ2-4	.	CASSYSRGSLNIQYF	TGTGCCAGCAGTTACTCAAGGGGAAGTCTGAACATTCAGTACTTC
TRBV7-9	TRBD1	TRBJ1-1	.	CASSLDGQGAEAFF	TGTGCCAGCAGCTTAGATGGACAGGGGGCCGAAGCTTTCTTT
TRBV20-1	.	TRBJ1-1	few	CSANRTGSGAEAFF	TGCAGTGCTAACCGTACAGGGTCGGGCGCTGAAGCTTTCTTT
TRBV11-2	.	TRBJ2-5	.	CASSFPGQGTQYF	TGTGCCAGCAGCTTCCCGGGGCAAGGGACCCAGTACTTC
TRBV9	TRBD1	TRBJ1-5	.	CASSPGTGAQPQHF	TGTGCCAGCAGCCCAGGGACAGGAGCTCAGCCCCAGCATTTT
TRBV9	.	TRBJ2-6	few	CASSVATRANVLTF	TGTGCCAGCAGCGTAGCGACCCGGGCCAACGTCCTGACTTTC
TRBV29-1	.	TRBJ2-5	many	CSAGLEETQYF	TGCAGCGCGGGACTGGAAGAGACCCAGTACTTC
TRBV5-1	.	TRBJ2-7	few	CASSSNRYEQYF	TGCGCCAGCAGCTCGAACCGGTACGAGCAGTACTTC
TRBV15	.	TRBJ2-5	.	CATSRSGETQYF	TGTGCCACCAGCAGGTCAGGAGAGACCCAGTACTTC
TRBV5-1	.	TRBJ2-5	many	CASSDSQETQYF	TGTGCCAGCAGTGACTCTCAAGAGACCCAGTACTTC
TRBV7-9	.	TRBJ2-6	few	CASRGGGANVLTF	TGTGCCAGCAGGGGCGGTGGGGCCAACGTCCTGACTTTC
TRBV7-9	.	TRBJ2-5	few	CASSLARRRETQYF	TGTGCCAGCAGCTTAGCAAGGAGGAGGGAGACCCAGTACTTC
TRBV5-4	.	TRBJ1-3	.	CASSLGFQGRGGNTIYF	TGTGCCAGCAGCTTGGGCTTTCAGGGCCGGGGTGGAAACACCATATATTTT
TRBV5-1	.	TRBJ2-5	few	CASSSLNQETQYF	TGCGCCAGCAGCTCCTTGAACCAAGAGACCCAGTACTTC
TRBV5-4	TRBD2	TRBJ2-5	.	CASSPLGGGRETQYF	TGTGCCAGCAGCCCCCTTGGCGGGGGTAGGGAGACCCAGTACTTC
TRBV6-2/TRBV6-3	.	TRBJ2-5	.	CASSYMEGETQYF	TGTGCCAGCAGTTACATGGAGGGGGAGACCCAGTACTTC
TRBV7-2	.	TRBJ2-5	.	CASTILVEETQYF	TGTGCCAGCACCATTCTAGTAGAAGAGACCCAGTACTTC